This is a list of T cell receptor beta chains from one sample in a study of Graves' ophthalmopathy and Graves' hyperthyroidism. TCRdb used MiXCR to reprocess the multiplex PCR reads, holding one entry per CDR3 protein. Altogether over a million distinct CDR3 sequences are present, less than 45% being singletons, with the ten largest covering roughly 11%. Sequencing input: peripheral blood or thyroid tissue (not recorded which). These receptor sequences come from an adult man with Graves' hyperthyroidism. Both conserved end residues are part of each CDR3. The D gene is left open where the match is weak. Where a row states a size, it is once, few, many or the class of an expanded clone; other rows omit it.

j_call | cdr3_length | clone_size | d_call | v_call | cdr3_nt | cdr3_aa
TRBJ2-7 | 15 | - | TRBD1 | TRBV7-8 | TGTGCCAGCAGCTTAAAGGGGACAGGCCCCTACGAGCAGTACTTC | CASSLKGTGPYEQYF
TRBJ2-7 | 14 | - | - | TRBV5-8 | TGTGCCAGCAGCTTGGTGGGGATGTCCTACGAGCAGTACTTC | CASSLVGMSYEQYF
TRBJ1-5 | 20 | many | TRBD1 | TRBV7-8 | TGTGCCAGCAGCTTAGTAGAGGGGCAGGGGGTCTTGATTTTCGGTCAGCCCCAGCATTTT | CASSLVEGQGVLIFGQPQHF
TRBJ2-2 | 14 | once | - | TRBV14 | TGTGCCAGCAGCCCGGTATTCTCGACCGGGGAGCTGTTTTTT | CASSPVFSTGELFF
TRBJ2-5 | 16 | many | - | TRBV4-3 | TGCGCCAGCAGCCAAGACTATCAGGGGCAGGGGGAGACCCAGTACTTC | CASSQDYQGQGETQYF
TRBJ1-5 | 13 | few | - | TRBV29-1 | TGCAGCGTTGGTGGAGTATCAACGGGGTCCCAGCATTTT | CSVGGVSTGSQHF
TRBJ1-3 | 15 | few | - | TRBV5-8 | TGTGCCAGCAGCTTAAGGACAGCCTCTGGAAACACCATATATTTT | CASSLRTASGNTIYF
TRBJ1-1 | 11 | many | - | TRBV29-1 | TGCACCGCGGAGCGGAACACTGAAGCTTTCTTT | CTAERNTEAFF
TRBJ2-5 | 14 | many | - | TRBV7-2 | TGTGCCAGCAGCTTATGGGGGCAGAAAGAGACCCAGTACTTC | CASSLWGQKETQYF
TRBJ1-5 | 15 | few | - | TRBV27 | TGTGCCAGCAGCAAGCTCACAGGGAGTTCTCAGCCCCAGCATTTT | CASSKLTGSSQPQHF
TRBJ1-6 | 14 | - | - | TRBV7-8 | TGTGCCAGCAGCACAACTCGTCAGGGGACACCCCTCCACTTT | CASSTTRQGTPLHF
TRBJ1-5 | 15 | many | - | TRBV20-1 | TGCAGTGCTAGAGAGCTCCGACGGTACAATCAGCCCCAGCATTTT | CSARELRRYNQPQHF
TRBJ1-2 | 14 | - | - | TRBV6-5 | TGTGCCAGCACTAGGACAGCGTGGGACTATGGCTACACCTTC | CASTRTAWDYGYTF
TRBJ1-5 | 14 | many | - | TRBV7-9 | TGTGCCAGCAGCTTAGGCGTGGGCGGGCAGCCCCAGCATTTT | CASSLGVGGQPQHF
TRBJ1-2 | 13 | - | TRBD1 | TRBV10-3 | TGTGCCAGCACCTGGGACAGGGGGCTTGGCTACACCTTC | CASTWDRGLGYTF
TRBJ2-7 | 15 | few | - | TRBV9 | TGTGCCAGCAGCGTAGCGGGAGAGGGGGTCTACGAGCAGTACTTC | CASSVAGEGVYEQYF
TRBJ1-1 | 14 | - | - | TRBV30 | TGTGCCTGGAGGTCAGGAGGGGTGAACACTGAAGCTTTCTTT | CAWRSGGVNTEAFF
TRBJ2-5 | 15 | - | TRBD2 | TRBV7-8 | TGTGCCAGCAGCTTAAACCCCTATAGCGGGGGAACCCAGTACTTC | CASSLNPYSGGTQYF
TRBJ2-7 | 15 | few | TRBD2 | TRBV4-2 | TGTGCCAGCAGCCAGCCGGGACTAGTGTCGGGCGAGCAGTACTTC | CASSQPGLVSGEQYF
TRBJ2-7 | 12 | - | - | TRBV5-1 | TGCGCCAGCAGCCGTGTGGGGCGGGAGCAGTACTTC | CASSRVGREQYF
TRBJ2-5 | 12 | many | - | TRBV20-1 | TGCAGTGCTAGAGATTACAAAGAGACCCAGTACTTC | CSARDYKETQYF
TRBJ2-7 | 13 | many | TRBD1 | TRBV7-8 | TGTGCCAGCAGCCGACAGGGGTCCCACGAGCAGTACTTC | CASSRQGSHEQYF
TRBJ1-3 | 16 | - | - | TRBV10-3 | TGTGCCATCAGTGAAAGAGCGACAGGTTATGGAAACACCATATATTTT | CAISERATGYGNTIYF
TRBJ2-7 | 14 | many | - | TRBV28 | TGTGCCAGCAGTTTCAGGACAGCGGACTACGAGCAGTACTTC | CASSFRTADYEQYF
TRBJ1-2 | 13 | many | - | TRBV29-1 | TGCAGCGCATCGGGGGGGGCCGACTATGGCTACACCTTC | CSASGGADYGYTF
TRBJ2-7 | 13 | once | - | TRBV20-1 | TGCAGTGGTGTGTCAGACGCCCTTTCCGAGCAGTACTTC | CSGVSDALSEQYF